This T cell receptor beta chain stems from a study of blood T cell repertoires in COVID-19. CDR1 SGHDT and CDR2 YYEEEE come from the germline V gene. This CDR3 is built from 15 residues. V gave up 4 bases and J gave up 6 bases; unmatched junction bases: 8. Clinical history as reported by participants underpinned cohort assignment. Two negative PCRs, clearance, or symptom resolution were required of recovered Cohort 3 donors. The method was immunoSEQ multiplex PCR; TCRdb's version includes in-frame clones alone and lacks a portion of them. Here the sample spans over 250,000 clones, more than 75% being singletons.

This sequence originates from a woman aged 18 to 35 who had recovered from COVID-19. This sequence joins TRBV5-6 and TRBJ2-3; 10 bases align to TRBD1. Sequencing input: PBMCs or T cells enriched from blood (not recorded which). DNA of the CDR3: TGTGCCAGCAGCGGGACAGGGGTAGGGATGGATACGCAGTATTTT. It encodes CASSGTGVGMDTQYF.